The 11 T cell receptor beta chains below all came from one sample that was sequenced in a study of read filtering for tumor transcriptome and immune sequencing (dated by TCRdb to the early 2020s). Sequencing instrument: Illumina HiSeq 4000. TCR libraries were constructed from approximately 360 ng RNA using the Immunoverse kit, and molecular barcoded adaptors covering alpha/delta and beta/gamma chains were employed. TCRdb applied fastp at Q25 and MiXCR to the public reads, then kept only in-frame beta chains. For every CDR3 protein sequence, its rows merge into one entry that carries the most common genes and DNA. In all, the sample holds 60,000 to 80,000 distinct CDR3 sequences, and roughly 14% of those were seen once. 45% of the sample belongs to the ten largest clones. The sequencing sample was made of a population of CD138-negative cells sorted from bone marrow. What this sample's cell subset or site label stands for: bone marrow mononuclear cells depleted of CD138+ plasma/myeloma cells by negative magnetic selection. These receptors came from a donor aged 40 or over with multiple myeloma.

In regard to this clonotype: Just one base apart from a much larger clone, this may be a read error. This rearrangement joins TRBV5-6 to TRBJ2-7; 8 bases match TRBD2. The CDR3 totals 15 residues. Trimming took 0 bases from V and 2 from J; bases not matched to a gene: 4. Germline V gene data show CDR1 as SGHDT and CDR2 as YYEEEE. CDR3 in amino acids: CASSLGPAGAYEQYF. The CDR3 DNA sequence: TGTGCCAGCAGCTTGGGACCAGCGGGGGCCTACGAGCAGTACTTC.

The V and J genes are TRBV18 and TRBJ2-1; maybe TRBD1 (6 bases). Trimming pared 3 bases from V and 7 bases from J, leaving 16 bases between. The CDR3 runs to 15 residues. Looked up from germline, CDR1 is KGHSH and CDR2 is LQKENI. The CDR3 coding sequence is TGTGCCAGCTCACCCCTGCAGGGGAAGGGGAATGAGCAGTTCTTC. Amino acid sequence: CASSPLQGKGNEQFF.

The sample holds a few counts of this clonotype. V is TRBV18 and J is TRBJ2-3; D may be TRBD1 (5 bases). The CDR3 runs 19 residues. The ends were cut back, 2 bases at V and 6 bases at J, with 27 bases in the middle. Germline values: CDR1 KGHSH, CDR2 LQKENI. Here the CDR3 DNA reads TGTGCCAGCTCACCAAAGCCCCTAGACAGATTCACACTGTCTGATACGCAGTATTTT. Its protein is CASSPKPLDRFTLSDTQYF.

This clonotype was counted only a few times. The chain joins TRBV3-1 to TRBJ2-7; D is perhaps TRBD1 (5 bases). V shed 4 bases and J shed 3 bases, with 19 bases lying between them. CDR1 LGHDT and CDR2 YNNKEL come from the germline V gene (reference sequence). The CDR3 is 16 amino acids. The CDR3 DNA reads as TGTGCCAGCAGCCTCAAATGGGGCTTACCGGACTACGAGCAGTACTTC. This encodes CASSLKWGLPDYEQYF.

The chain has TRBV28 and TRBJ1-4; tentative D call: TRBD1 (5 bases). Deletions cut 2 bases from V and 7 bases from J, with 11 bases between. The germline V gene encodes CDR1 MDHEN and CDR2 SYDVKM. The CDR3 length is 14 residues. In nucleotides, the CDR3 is TGTGCCAGCAGTTTAATAGGGGTTGGTGAAAAACTGTTTTTT. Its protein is CASSLIGVGEKLFF.

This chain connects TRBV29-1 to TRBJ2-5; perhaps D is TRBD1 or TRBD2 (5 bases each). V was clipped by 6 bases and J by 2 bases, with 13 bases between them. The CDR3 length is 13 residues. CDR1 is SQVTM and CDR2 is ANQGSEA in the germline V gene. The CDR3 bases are TGCAGCGTGTACCGGGACGAGCAAGAGACCCAGTACTTC. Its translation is CSVYRDEQETQYF.

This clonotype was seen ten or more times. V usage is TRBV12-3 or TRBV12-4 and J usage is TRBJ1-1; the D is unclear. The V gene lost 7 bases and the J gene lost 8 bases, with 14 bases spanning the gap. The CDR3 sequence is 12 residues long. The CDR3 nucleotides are TGTGCCAGCACTCCCCGGACCACGGAAGCTTTCTTT. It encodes CASTPRTTEAFF.

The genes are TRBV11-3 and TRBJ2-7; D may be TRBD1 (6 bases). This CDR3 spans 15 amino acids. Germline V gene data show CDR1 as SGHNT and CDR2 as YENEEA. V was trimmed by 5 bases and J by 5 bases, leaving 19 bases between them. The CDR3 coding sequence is TGTGCCAGCAGCCCCTCTGGCAGGGGCGGCCACGAGCAGTACTTC. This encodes CASSPSGRGGHEQYF.

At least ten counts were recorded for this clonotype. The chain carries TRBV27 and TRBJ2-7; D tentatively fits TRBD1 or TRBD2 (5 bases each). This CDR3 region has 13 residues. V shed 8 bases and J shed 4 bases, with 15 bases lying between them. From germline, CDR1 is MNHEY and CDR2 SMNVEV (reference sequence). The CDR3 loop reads CASSGRGAYEQYF. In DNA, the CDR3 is TGTGCCAGCTCGGGGCGAGGCGCTTACGAGCAGTACTTC.

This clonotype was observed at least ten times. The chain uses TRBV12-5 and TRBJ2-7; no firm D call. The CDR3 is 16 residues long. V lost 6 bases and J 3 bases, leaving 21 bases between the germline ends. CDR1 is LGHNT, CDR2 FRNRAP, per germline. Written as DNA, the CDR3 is TGTGCTAGTGGCGCCGTTGGTATCACATTGGGCTACGAGCAGTACTTC. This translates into CASGAVGITLGYEQYF.

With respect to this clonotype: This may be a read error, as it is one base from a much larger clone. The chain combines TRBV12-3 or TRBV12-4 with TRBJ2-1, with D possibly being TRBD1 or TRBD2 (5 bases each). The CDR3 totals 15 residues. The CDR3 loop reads CASSLRTPARGTVLF. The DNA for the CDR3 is TGTGCCAGCAGTTTACGAACCCCCGCACGGGGCACGGTACTCTTC.